This T cell receptor (beta chain) was identified during a study of T-cell reconstitution after alpha-beta-depleted transplantation in children. V dropped 4 bases and J dropped 2 bases, with 9 bases sitting between them. CDR3 length: 14 amino acids. CDR1 is WNHNN and CDR2 is SYGVQD in the germline V gene (reference sequence). Comment on this clonotype: Its target is not known.

TCRbeta library construction was performed incorporating unique molecular identifiers. MiXCR was run by TCRdb on the PCR reads, yielding one entry per CDR3 protein. The table shows hundreds of thousands of distinct CDR3 sequences, with roughly 13% occurring only once. Study conclusions and caveats: One year after transplant, T-cell counts and diversity came mostly from newly produced T cells. Recipient T cells and thymic progenitors that survived gave rise to the high TCRbeta diversity observed at day 60 in some patients. Reported findings indicate that, about two months after transplant, alpha-beta T cells came from several hundred expanded clones, which were derived from non-depleted graft cells.

The receptor's source is a girl between 2 and 10 years old with congenital amegakaryocytic thrombocytopenia, due to receive a stem cell transplant. The input for sequencing was PBMCs, taken before TCRalphabeta/CD19-depleted stem cell transplant. V gene TRBV10-1 combines with J gene TRBJ2-1; D call uncertain. CDR3 in amino acids: CASSVNIAYNEQFF. The CDR3 coding sequence is TGCGCCAGCAGTGTAAACATCGCCTACAATGAGCAGTTCTTC.